Listed below are T cell receptor beta chains from one sample, sequenced in a study of blood T cells in healthy people across ages. TCRdb re-derived calls from the 5' RACE reads in MiXCR, one entry per CDR3 protein. The sample contains approximately 600,000 distinct CDR3 sequences, roughly 53% of which appear only once. Sequenced sample: blood. Receptors were obtained from a man between 60 and 70 years old in good health. Each CDR3 is given with its conserved first and last residue. Fields, in order: clone size, V gene, CDR3 length, D gene, J gene, CDR3 DNA, CDR3 protein. D genes are given only for firm matches. Clone size is stated in some rows and not others, as once, few, many or a class when expanded.

>.|TRBV11-2|13|TRBD1|TRBJ1-2
TGTGCCAGCAGCCCTACAGGGGTGGCCGGCTACACCTTC
CASSPTGVAGYTF
>.|TRBV27|13|.|TRBJ1-6
TGTGCCAGCAGTTTCGGGTACAATTCACCCCTCCACTTT
CASSFGYNSPLHF
>.|TRBV6-6|14|TRBD2|TRBJ2-2
TGTGCCAGCAGAACTAGCGGGGGGGCCGGGGAGCTGTTTTTT
CASRTSGGAGELFF
>.|TRBV27|14|.|TRBJ2-5
TGTGCCAGCAGGAAAAAGGGTTTTCAAGAGACCCAGTACTTC
CASRKKGFQETQYF
>once|TRBV6-1|14|.|TRBJ1-4
TGTGCCAGCAGAAACAGGGCATTTCGAGAAAAACTGTTTTTT
CASRNRAFREKLFF
>few|TRBV4-1|14|TRBD1|TRBJ1-2
TGCGCCAGCAGCCACGCTGGACAGGCGTATGGCTACACCTTC
CASSHAGQAYGYTF
>.|TRBV20-1|15|.|TRBJ2-7
TGCAGTGCTAGAGCTCCCGGTCCGGGCCTCTACGAGCAGTACTTC
CSARAPGPGLYEQYF
>few|TRBV12-3/TRBV12-4|14|.|TRBJ1-2
TGTGCCAGCAGTTTTGGGGAGACTAACTATGGCTACACCTTC
CASSFGETNYGYTF
>.|TRBV7-2|16|TRBD2|TRBJ2-7
TGTGCCAGCAGCTCCCTTGGACTAGCGGGCCCGCTGGAGCAGTACTTC
CASSSLGLAGPLEQYF
>.|TRBV24-1|16|TRBD2|TRBJ2-2
TGTGCCACCAGTGACCCAACTAGCGGGCGGACCGGGGAGCTGTTTTTT
CATSDPTSGRTGELFF
>few|TRBV5-6|15|TRBD2|TRBJ2-1
TGTGCCAGCAGCGAAGGACTAGCGGGTCGGGATGAGCAGTTCTTC
CASSEGLAGRDEQFF
>.|TRBV7-6|15|.|TRBJ2-5
TGTGCCAGCAGCGGAGGAGGGCAGGGACAAGAGACCCAGTACTTC
CASSGGGQGQETQYF
>.|TRBV3-1|14|.|TRBJ1-1
TGTGCCAGCAGCCAAGGGAGGGGAAACACTGAAGCTTTCTTT
CASSQGRGNTEAFF
>.|TRBV7-2|15|.|TRBJ1-1
TGTGCCAGCAGCTTAGTTCGGTTAACGAACACTGAAGCTTTCTTT
CASSLVRLTNTEAFF
>.|TRBV6-5|19|TRBD2|TRBJ2-3
TGTGCCAGCAGTTACTCGGGTAGCGGGGGGGTAAAACCCACAGATACGCAGTATTTT
CASSYSGSGGVKPTDTQYF
>.|TRBV25-1|13|.|TRBJ2-5
TGTGCCAGCAGTGAAAGGGGGGGGGAGACCCAGTACTTC
CASSERGGETQYF
>few|TRBV4-1|15|.|TRBJ2-5
TGCGCCAGCAGCCCCACCAGACAGCTTCAAGAGACCCAGTACTTC
CASSPTRQLQETQYF
>.|TRBV6-1|17|.|TRBJ1-6
TGTGCCAGCAGTGAGTTACCGGGACCGCTTTATAATTCACCCCTCCACTTT
CASSELPGPLYNSPLHF
>once|TRBV7-8|11|.|TRBJ2-3
TGTGCCAGCAACCTGGGGGACTTGAAGTATTTT
CASNLGDLKYF
>.|TRBV7-9|16|.|TRBJ1-1
TGTGCCAGCAGCTTAGACGGAGGGATTGGTAGGGGGGAGGCTTTCTTT
CASSLDGGIGRGEAFF
>.|TRBV25-1|12|.|TRBJ2-7
TGTGCCAGCAGTGGTACTGGTCACGAGCAGTACTTC
CASSGTGHEQYF
>.|TRBV2|13|TRBD1|TRBJ1-2
TGTGCCAGCAGTGAAGCGTGGACAGGGGATGGCACCTTC
CASSEAWTGDGTF
>.|TRBV13|15|.|TRBJ2-1
TGTGCCAGCAGCTTAATTCAGGGGTTAGCCAATGAGCAGTTCTTC
CASSLIQGLANEQFF
>.|TRBV14|15|TRBD1|TRBJ2-5
TGTGCCAGCAGCCAATTAGGACAGGGGAAAGAGACCCAGTACTTC
CASSQLGQGKETQYF
>few|TRBV7-9|14|.|TRBJ2-7
TGTGCCAGCAGCTTAGCGGGTCAGGGTGGCGAGCAGTACTTC
CASSLAGQGGEQYF
>.|TRBV29-1|15|.|TRBJ2-5
TGCAGCGTTGAAGATCTGGGGGATTTCCAAGAGACCCAGTACTTC
CSVEDLGDFQETQYF
>.|TRBV11-2|14|TRBD1|TRBJ1-2
TGTGCCAGCAGCTTAGCTGTACAGGGGGCTGTCTACACCTTC
CASSLAVQGAVYTF
>.|TRBV7-9|16|TRBD2|TRBJ2-3
TGTGCCAGCAGCCCGACCGGGACTAGGGGAGCAGATACGCAGTATTTT
CASSPTGTRGADTQYF